One and the same sample provided the 28 T cell receptor beta chains below, sequenced in a study of blood T cell repertoires in COVID-19. Produced via immunoSEQ multiplex PCR; TCRdb's table is partial and in-frame only. Of about 100,000 clones in the sample, around four fifths were seen once. Input material: peripheral blood. The receptors here all came from a man over 45 with active or convalescent COVID-19.

The chain employs TRBV2 and TRBJ2-1; 11 bases match TRBD2. The germline V gene has CDR1 SNHLY and CDR2 FYNNEI. The CDR3 consists of 14 residues. Germline trimming cut 6 bases from V and 4 bases from J; bases unmatched to any gene: 2. DNA of the CDR3: TGTGCCAGCAGGGGACTAGCGGCATACAATGAGCAGTTCTTC. Its protein is CASRGLAAYNEQFF.

V gene TRBV29-1 combines with J gene TRBJ2-3, with D perhaps TRBD2 (5 bases). CDR1 SQVTM and CDR2 ANQGSEA come from the germline V gene. Trimming left V 5 bases short and J 3 bases short, with 21 bases between. The CDR3 spans 16 residues. The DNA of the CDR3 is TGCAGCGTTCAATTCCCCAGCGGAGCTCCTACAGATACGCAGTATTTT. Translated, it gives CSVQFPSGAPTDTQYF.

This clone has only one observation. The chain joins TRBV19 to TRBJ2-7; D uncertain. CDR1 is LNHDA, CDR2 SQIVND, per germline (reference sequence). V lost 6 bases and J 3 bases, leaving 15 bases between the germline ends. The CDR3 runs 14 residues. This chain's CDR3 is CASSFTDTVYEQYF. In DNA, the CDR3 is TGTGCCAGTAGCTTCACAGACACGGTCTACGAGCAGTACTTC.

The CDR3 coding sequence is TGTGCCAGCAGCTCAAGCGGCCCGTACGAGCAGTACTTC. Translated: CASSSSGPYEQYF. The J gene is TRBJ2-7, the V gene TRBV12-3 or TRBV12-4; tentatively, D is TRBD2 (5 bases). The CDR3 is made up of 13 amino acids. Trimming took off 6 bases at V and 4 bases at J, with 13 bases between the two ends.

This chain links TRBV19 with TRBJ1-3; possible D gene TRBD1, 5 bases. From germline, CDR1 is LNHDA and CDR2 SQIVND (reference sequence). The CDR3 consists of 15 residues. The V and J ends lost 8 bases and 4 bases respectively, with 18 bases between them. The CDR3 DNA follows: TGTGCCAGTGGGGCGCTCACCTCTTTCGGAAACACCATATATTTT. Its translation is CASGALTSFGNTIYF. Using reference TRBV19 and TRBJ1-3 for the parts outside the CDR3, the full variable domain is DGGITQSPKYLFRKEGQNVTLSCEQNLNHDAMYWYRQDPGQGLRLIYYSQIVNDFQKGDIAEGYSVSREKKESFPLTVTSAQKNPTAFYLCASGALTSFGNTIYFGEGSWLTVV.

CDR3 loop: CASSQSPGQMNTEAFF. The CDR3 DNA follows: TGCGCCAGCAGCCAATCTCCGGGACAGATGAACACTGAAGCTTTCTTT. This chain joins TRBV4-1 and TRBJ1-1; 7 bases align to TRBD1. There are 16 residues in the CDR3. The trim removed 2 bases at V and 0 bases at J, leaving 6 bases unmatched. Germline CDR1 reads MGHRA; CDR2 reads YSYEKL.

The rearrangement links TRBV7-8 to TRBJ2-6; tentatively, D is TRBD2 (5 bases). This CDR3 has 19 residues. Trimming stripped 4 bases from V and 2 bases from J, with 21 bases between. Germline CDR1 reads SGHVS; CDR2 reads FQNEAQ. CDR3 residues: CASSSGRTDLPPGANVLTF. CDR3 DNA sequence: TGTGCCAGCAGCTCTGGTCGGACTGATCTTCCCCCTGGGGCCAACGTCCTGACTTTC. The full variable domain, in which reference TRBV7-8 and TRBJ2-6 provide the parts outside the CDR3, is GAGVSQSPRYKVAKRGQDVALRCDPISGHVSLFWYQQALGQGPEFLTYFQNEAQLDKSGLPSDRFFAERPEGSVSTLKIQRTQQEDSAVYLCASSSGRTDLPPGANVLTFGAGSRLTVL.

In its sample, this clone was seen once. The rearrangement links TRBV30 to TRBJ1-1; D is uncertain. V was pared by 1 base and J by 0 bases, with 6 bases between. CDR1 and CDR2 from the germline V gene are GTSNPN and SVGIG (reference sequence). CDR3 length: 13 amino acids. The CDR3 coding sequence is TGTGCCTGGAGTGGGTACATGAACACTGAAGCTTTCTTT. Its translation is CAWSGYMNTEAFF.

This clone has a count of ten or more. The chain uses TRBV28 and TRBJ2-7; TRBD2 matches at 10 bases. The CDR3 contains 17 residues. After removal of 2 bases from V and 5 bases from J, the junction contained 12 bases not matched to a gene. The germline gives CDR1 MDHEN, CDR2 SYDVKM. The CDR3 bases are TGTGCCAGCAGTTTAATATTCCCCGCTAGCGGGAGCCACGAGCAGTACTTC. This encodes CASSLIFPASGSHEQYF.

The rearrangement links TRBV4-1 to TRBJ2-3, with TRBD2 as a possible D gene (5 bases). The length of the CDR3 is 17 residues. Germline CDR1 MGHRA, CDR2 YSYEKL. Deletions cut 2 bases from V and 2 bases from J, with 17 bases between. Here the CDR3 reads CASSQRVSGAPTDTQYF. The CDR3 DNA reads as TGCGCCAGCAGCCAACGGGTCAGCGGAGCCCCCACAGATACGCAGTATTTT.

This clone was seen at least ten times. The genes are TRBV3-1 (or the pseudogene TRBV3-2) and TRBJ2-3, with D maybe TRBD2 (5 bases). The CDR3 contains 17 residues. Trimming left V 1 base short and J 0 bases short, with 14 bases between. Germline lookup yields CDR1 LGHDT and CDR2 YNNKEL (reference sequence). CDR3 protein: CASSQGRSSFSTDTQYF. As DNA, the CDR3 is TGTGCCAGCAGCCAAGGGAGGAGCTCCTTCAGCACAGATACGCAGTATTTT.

This chain connects TRBV20-1 to TRBJ1-6; D might be TRBD1 (5 bases). The CDR3 contains 13 residues. Trimming stripped 3 bases from V and 9 bases from J, with 12 bases between. Germline V lookup: CDR1 DFQATT, CDR2 SNEGSKA (reference sequence). As DNA, the CDR3 is TGCAGTGCTAGTCCCCAGGGAGGTTCACCCCTCCACTTT. Translated: CSASPQGGSPLHF.

The chain combines TRBV29-1 with TRBJ1-4, with 7 bases fitting TRBD1. The germline V gene encodes CDR1 SQVTM and CDR2 ANQGSEA. This CDR3 is 14 amino acids long. J lost 3 bases, V lost 4 bases, and 5 bases had no gene match. CDR3 nucleotide sequence: TGCAGCGTTGGACCGGGACAGCCTAATGAAAAACTGTTTTTT. Translation: CSVGPGQPNEKLFF. The whole variable domain, remainder taken from reference TRBV29-1 and TRBJ1-4, is SAVISQKPSRDICQRGTSLTIQCQVDSQVTMMFWYRQQPGQSLTLIATANQGSEATYESGFVIDKFPISRPNLTFSTLTVSNMSPEDSSIYLCSVGPGQPNEKLFFGSGTQLSVL.

The gene calls are TRBV12-3 or TRBV12-4 and TRBJ2-7; possibly TRBD2 for D (5 bases). Trimming took 6 bases from V and 2 from J, leaving 5 bases between them. The CDR3 has 11 amino acids. CDR3 sequence (DNA): TGTGCCAGCAGGGGAGCCTACGAGCAGTACTTC. As protein: CASRGAYEQYF.

The gene calls are TRBV3-1 (or the pseudogene TRBV3-2) and TRBJ2-1; TRBD2 might be the D (6 bases). Germline V gene sequence: CDR1 LGHDT, CDR2 YNNKEL (reference sequence). Trimming stripped 0 bases from V and 4 bases from J, with 19 bases between. This CDR3 has 18 residues. This chain's CDR3 is CASSQDFPSPSEYNEQFF. The DNA of the CDR3 is TGTGCCAGCAGCCAAGATTTCCCCTCCCCTAGCGAATACAATGAGCAGTTCTTC.

The CDR3 here is CAWSWGGAYEQYF. In DNA form, the CDR3 reads TGTGCCTGGAGTTGGGGAGGGGCCTACGAGCAGTACTTC. V is TRBV30 and J is TRBJ2-7; 7 bases map to TRBD2. After removal of 2 bases from V and 2 bases from J, the junction contained 3 bases not matched to a gene. The CDR3 length is 13 residues. Germline V gene sequence: CDR1 GTSNPN, CDR2 SVGIG (reference sequence).

The chain is built from TRBV27 and TRBJ2-1; 10 bases match TRBD2. This CDR3 spans 15 amino acids. J was trimmed by 4 bases and V by 6 bases; bases with no gene match: 6. Germline V lookup: CDR1 MNHEY, CDR2 SMNVEV (reference sequence). The CDR3 loop is CASSPAGGPYNEQFF. The CDR3 bases are TGTGCCAGCAGCCCAGCGGGAGGGCCTTACAATGAGCAGTTCTTC.

This clone was recorded a few times. The chain carries TRBV4-1 and TRBJ2-7, with TRBD2 identical over 7 bases. Germline-derived CDR1 and CDR2 are MGHRA and YSYEKL. V was pared by 3 bases and J by 2 bases, with 7 bases of the junction left unmatched. The CDR3 is 15 residues long. The CDR3 is CASSQEPGLTYEQYF. The CDR3 DNA reads TGCGCCAGCAGCCAGGAACCGGGACTAACCTACGAGCAGTACTTC.

V usage is TRBV5-6 and J usage is TRBJ1-1, with 8 bases fitting TRBD1. The CDR3 runs 16 residues. V shed 0 bases and J 0 bases; nucleotides not matched to a gene: 4. CDR1 is SGHDT and CDR2 is YYEEEE in the germline V gene. The CDR3 bases are TGTGCCAGCAGCTTGGATCCAGGGGGCGTGAACACTGAAGCTTTCTTT. Translation gives CASSLDPGGVNTEAFF.

The chain couples TRBV18 to TRBJ2-5; D possibly corresponds to TRBD2 (6 bases). Germline-derived CDR1 and CDR2 are KGHSH and LQKENI. The CDR3 length is 15 residues. V lost 5 bases and J 0 bases, leaving 13 bases between the germline ends. CDR3 DNA sequence: TGTGCCAGCTCATCTTTAGCGGCGTACCAAGAGACCCAGTACTTC. The encoded protein is CASSSLAAYQETQYF.

By its share, this clone is medium-sized. The rearrangement uses TRBV10-1 and TRBJ2-7; possibly TRBD1 for D (5 bases). Germline values: CDR1 WNHNN, CDR2 SYGVQD (reference sequence). The CDR3 runs to 17 residues. Trimming shortened V by 3 bases and J by 0 bases, and 18 bases separated the two germline ends. For the CDR3, the DNA is TGCGCCAGCAGTGACTTTAGGGGCCAAATGAGCTCCTACGAGCAGTACTTC. Protein product: CASSDFRGQMSSYEQYF.

The chain joins TRBV29-1 to TRBJ1-5, with no clear D. Trimming cost V 4 bases and J 3 bases, with 10 bases left between them. CDR3 length equals 13 residues. Germline V gene lookup returns CDR1 SQVTM and CDR2 ANQGSEA. The CDR3 sequence: CSVVVGYNQPQHF. For the CDR3, the DNA is TGCAGCGTTGTAGTGGGCTACAATCAGCCCCAGCATTTT. The full variable domain, with the rest looked up from reference TRBV29-1 and TRBJ1-5, is SAVISQKPSRDICQRGTSLTIQCQVDSQVTMMFWYRQQPGQSLTLIATANQGSEATYESGFVIDKFPISRPNLTFSTLTVSNMSPEDSSIYLCSVVVGYNQPQHFGDGTRLSIL.

This clone was seen a few times. Here the CDR3 reads CATSEPGQGKTQYF. CDR3 in DNA: TGTGCCACCAGTGAACCGGGACAGGGGAAGACCCAGTACTTC. V usage is TRBV24-1 and J usage is TRBJ2-5; 10 bases align to TRBD1. V trimming: 4 bases; J trimming: 6 bases; junction bases outside the gene matches: 4. CDR1 and CDR2 from the germline V gene are KGHDR and SFDVKD. The CDR3 has 14 amino acids.

This clone was picked up one time. The chain recombines TRBV29-1 with TRBJ2-1; TRBD2 matches 7 bases. V shed 3 bases and J 0 bases; nucleotides not matched to a gene: 5. This CDR3 contains 15 residues. Germline CDR1 is SQVTM and CDR2 is ANQGSEA. The CDR3 DNA follows: TGCAGCGTTGACGGGCCTAGCGGCTCCTACAATGAGCAGTTCTTC. Its translation is CSVDGPSGSYNEQFF.

The chain combines TRBV18 with TRBJ2-1; D might be TRBD2 (6 bases). Between the trimmed V and J ends, which lost 2 bases and 4 bases, there was a span of 12 bases. CDR3 length: 15 residues. Germline loops: CDR1 KGHSH, CDR2 LQKENI. The CDR3 here is CASSPSAGSYNEQFF. CDR3 sequence (DNA): TGTGCCAGCTCACCATCTGCGGGATCTTACAATGAGCAGTTCTTC.

This chain uses TRBV27 with TRBJ2-4; 9 bases line up with TRBD1. After removal of 5 bases from V and 1 base from J, the junction contained 3 bases not matched to a gene. CDR3 length: 15 amino acids. Germline CDR1 and CDR2: MNHEY and SMNVEV (reference sequence). CDR3 residues: CASSRQGVAKNIQYF. DNA of the CDR3: TGTGCCAGCAGTAGACAGGGGGTTGCCAAAAACATTCAGTACTTC.

This clone has only a few counts. The chain couples TRBV11-3 to TRBJ2-5; possible D gene TRBD2, 6 bases. The CDR3 has 14 amino acids. The ends were cut back, 5 bases at V and 2 bases at J, with 12 bases in the middle. CDR1 SGHNT and CDR2 YENEEA come from the germline V gene. CDR3 sequence reads: CASSPGLKQETQYF. The CDR3 nucleotides read TGTGCCAGCAGCCCCGGACTAAAACAAGAGACCCAGTACTTC.

J is TRBJ1-5 and V is TRBV4-1; 8 bases line up with TRBD1. This CDR3 comprises 14 residues. Germline CDR1 MGHRA, CDR2 YSYEKL. The trim removed 3 bases at V and 9 bases at J, leaving 7 bases unmatched. The CDR3 protein is CASSQDRVDLPQHF. The CDR3, as DNA: TGCGCCAGCAGCCAGGACAGGGTGGATCTGCCCCAGCATTTT.